The source of this TCR beta chain is a study of T-cell memory formation after mild COVID-19. Whole-study context: TCR clusters largely stayed donor specific. Regarding the study as a whole: Clones shrinking from day 15 to 85 showed even CD4/CD8 mixes; later expanders tilted CD4+. Mainly CM and EM harbored the contracting CD4+ clones; mainly EMRA harbored the CD8+ ones.

This clonotype was observed a few times. Its antigen is not known. Constant-segment primers and 5'RACE yielded cDNA libraries for TCR alpha and TCR beta, each carrying sample barcodes and UMIs. TCRdb re-derived calls from the 5' RACE reads in MiXCR, one entry per CDR3 protein. The repertoire holds about 150,000 distinct CDR3 sequences, with around a third as singletons. With 0 bases removed from V and 6 bases from J, the gap between germline ends came to 9 bases. Looked up from germline, CDR1 is SGDLS and CDR2 is YYNGEE. This CDR3 has 14 amino acids. This chain connects TRBV9 to TRBJ2-2; D assignment may be TRBD1 or TRBD2 (6 bases each). The receptor comes from an adult woman who had mild COVID-19 (a few samples of this study predate the infection). Cell type and time point are not known. The sample taken for sequencing was PBMCs or a T cell subset sorted from them (not recorded which). The CDR3 region has the DNA TGTGCCAGCAGCGTAGAGGAGGGGGCCGGGGAGCTGTTTTTT. Amino acids: CASSVEEGAGELFF.